This record concerns one T cell receptor (beta chain) sequence. What it recognizes is unknown. The data are from a study of cytomegalovirus exposure and HLA in healthy donors. Across the study: About 80 million unique TCRs from HLA-typed donors made up an early data release. Study-wide results and caveats: In vitro, three CMV-associated chains proved specific for CMV antigens.

The PCR ran on 60 Vbeta and 13 Jbeta primers. Methods used by the authors: Unique TCR beta chains numbered roughly 83 million in a later analysis, with roughly 10 million shared. The protocol was immunoSEQ multiplex PCR, while the TCRdb copy is restricted to in-frame clones and leaves out a portion. V, J and clone size are taken as reported in that table, and D and trimming were inferred from the DNA itself. The sample holds around 240,000 clones, about 81% seen once. The CDR3 sequence is 12 residues long. Trimming cost V 8 bases and J 5 bases, with 12 bases left between them. Germline V gives CDR1 SNHLY, CDR2 FYNNEI.

This receptor was obtained from a woman aged 35 to 49 in good health and CMV-seropositive. The V call is TRBV2, the J call TRBJ1-2; a possible D gene is TRBD1 (6 bases). The sequencing sample was made of PBMCs. The CDR3 here is CASLQGSYGYTF. As DNA, the CDR3 is TGTGCCAGCCTACAGGGAAGTTATGGCTACACCTTC.